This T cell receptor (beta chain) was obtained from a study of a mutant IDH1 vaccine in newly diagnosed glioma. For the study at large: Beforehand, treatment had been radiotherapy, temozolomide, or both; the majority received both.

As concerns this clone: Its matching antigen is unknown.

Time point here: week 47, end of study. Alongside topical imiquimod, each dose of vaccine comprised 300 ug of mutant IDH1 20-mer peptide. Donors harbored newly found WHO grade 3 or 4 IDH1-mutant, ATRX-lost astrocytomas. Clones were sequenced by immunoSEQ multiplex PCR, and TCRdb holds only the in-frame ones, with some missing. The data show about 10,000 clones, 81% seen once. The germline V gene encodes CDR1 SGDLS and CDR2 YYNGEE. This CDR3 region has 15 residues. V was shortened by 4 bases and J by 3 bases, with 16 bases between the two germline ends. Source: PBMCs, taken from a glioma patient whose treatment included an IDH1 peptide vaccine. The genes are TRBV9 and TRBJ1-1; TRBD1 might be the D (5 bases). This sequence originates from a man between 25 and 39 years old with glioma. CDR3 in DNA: TGTGCCAGCAGCACTCAAACCCAGGGAGACACTGAAGCTTTCTTT. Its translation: CASSTQTQGDTEAFF.